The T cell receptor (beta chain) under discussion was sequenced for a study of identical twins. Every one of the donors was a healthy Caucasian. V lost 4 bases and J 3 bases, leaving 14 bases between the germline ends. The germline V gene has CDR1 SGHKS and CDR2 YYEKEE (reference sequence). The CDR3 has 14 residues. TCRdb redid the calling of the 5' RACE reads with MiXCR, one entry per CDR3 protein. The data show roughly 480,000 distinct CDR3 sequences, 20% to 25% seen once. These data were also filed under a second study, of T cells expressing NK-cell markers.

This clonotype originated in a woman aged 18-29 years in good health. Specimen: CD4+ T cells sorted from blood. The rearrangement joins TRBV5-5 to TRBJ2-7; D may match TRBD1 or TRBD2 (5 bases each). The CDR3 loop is CASSPGTVRYEQYF. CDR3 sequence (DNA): TGTGCCAGCAGCCCTGGGACCGTCCGCTACGAGCAGTACTTC.